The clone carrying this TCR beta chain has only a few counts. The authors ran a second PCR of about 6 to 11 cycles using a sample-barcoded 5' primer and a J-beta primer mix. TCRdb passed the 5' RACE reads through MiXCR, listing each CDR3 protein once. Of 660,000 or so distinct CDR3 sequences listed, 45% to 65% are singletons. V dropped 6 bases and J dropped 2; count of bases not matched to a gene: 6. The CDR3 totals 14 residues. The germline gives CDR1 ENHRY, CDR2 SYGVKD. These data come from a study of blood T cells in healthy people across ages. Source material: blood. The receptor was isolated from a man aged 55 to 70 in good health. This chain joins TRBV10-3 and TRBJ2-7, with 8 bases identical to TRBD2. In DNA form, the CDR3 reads TGTGCCATCAGGACCGCGGGGGGTCCCTACGAGCAGTACTTC. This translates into CAIRTAGGPYEQYF.